Listed below are T cell receptor beta chains from one sample, sequenced in a study of T cells in Graves' hyperthyroidism and ophthalmopathy. Each CDR3 protein gets one entry after TCRdb re-called the multiplex PCR reads with MiXCR. Found here are hundreds of thousands of distinct CDR3 sequences, about 35% of them singletons; the top ten hold around 32%. The specimen was blood. Every receptor here comes from a woman aged 40 to 50 with Graves' hyperthyroidism. Each CDR3 is given with its conserved first and last residue. Fields, in order: D gene, J gene, V gene, clone size, CDR3 DNA, CDR3 protein. D genes are given only for firm matches. The size field is filled for only some rows; it gives once, few, many or a size class.

>TRBD2|TRBJ2-1|TRBV7-2|-
TGTGCCAGCAGCTCCCATATAGCGGGATACTCCTACAATGAGCAGTTCTTC
CASSSHIAGYSYNEQFF
>-|TRBJ2-2|TRBV7-2|few
TGTGCCAGCAGCCAAGATGCCACCTTAGGGGCGGGGGAGCTGTTTTTT
CASSQDATLGAGELFF
>-|TRBJ1-2|TRBV15|-
TGTGCCACCAGCAGTAAGGGAACCGGCTACACCTTC
CATSSKGTGYTF
>TRBD2|TRBJ2-7|TRBV7-2|many
TGTGCCAGCAGCTTAGAACTAGCGGTATACGAGCAGTACTTC
CASSLELAVYEQYF
>TRBD1|TRBJ2-7|TRBV6-1|once
TGTGCCAGCAGCCACCGGGACAGGGAAGAGGGCGAGCAGTACTTC
CASSHRDREEGEQYF
>TRBD1|TRBJ1-5|TRBV2|many
TGTGCCAGCAGTGAAGAGACAGGGCTCAATCAGCCCCAGCATTTT
CASSEETGLNQPQHF
>-|TRBJ2-5|TRBV20-1|-
TGCAGTGCTAGAGATCAAATAAAGACCCAGTACTTC
CSARDQIKTQYF
>-|TRBJ1-2|TRBV29-1|many
TGCAGCGTTGAAGATCCACAGAGGCATGGCTACACCTTC
CSVEDPQRHGYTF
>-|TRBJ1-2|TRBV24-1|many
TGTGCCATCGCTGACCTACCGGGTGGCTACACCTTC
CAIADLPGGYTF
>-|TRBJ2-5|TRBV29-1|few
TGCAGCGTTGAGTCCAGGGGTGCGGAGACCCAGTACTTC
CSVESRGAETQYF
>TRBD1|TRBJ1-1|TRBV6-5|-
TGTGCCAGCAGTTCCACAGGGGGTTTGAACACTGAAGCTTTCTTT
CASSSTGGLNTEAFF
>TRBD2|TRBJ2-7|TRBV20-1|-
TGCAGTGCCATAGCGGGAGCCGAAGAGCAGTACTTC
CSAIAGAEEQYF
>TRBD1|TRBJ2-7|TRBV25-1|-
TGTGCCAGCAGTACGGCCGGGACAGACTCCTACGAGCAGTACTTC
CASSTAGTDSYEQYF
>TRBD1|TRBJ1-2|TRBV7-2|many
TGTGCCAGCAGCTCATCAGGGGGCGGCTATGGCTACACCTTC
CASSSSGGGYGYTF
>-|TRBJ2-7|TRBV15|many
TGTGCCACCAGCAGAGACATCTCCTACGAGCAGTACTTC
CATSRDISYEQYF
>TRBD2|TRBJ2-5|TRBV7-9|-
TGTGCCAGCAGCCGCGGGGGGGCGGGGCAAGAGACCCAGTACTTC
CASSRGGAGQETQYF
>-|TRBJ2-3|TRBV25-1|few
TGTGCCAGTAGCTTGCTAGCTACAGATACGCAGTATTTT
CASSLLATDTQYF
>TRBD1|TRBJ1-2|TRBV29-1|-
TGCAGCGTTGCTACAGGGGCCTATGGCTACACCTTC
CSVATGAYGYTF
>-|TRBJ2-2|TRBV25-1|many
TGTGCCAGCAGTGAATCTTGGAGCGGAGTCACCGGGGAGCTGTTTTTT
CASSESWSGVTGELFF
>-|TRBJ2-7|TRBV10-2|many
TGCGCCAGCAGTGAGTCGAGGGGAGAGCAGTACTTC
CASSESRGEQYF
>TRBD2|TRBJ2-7|TRBV6-5|-
TGTGCCAGCAGTTACTCGGGAGGGAACGAGCAGTACTTC
CASSYSGGNEQYF
>-|TRBJ2-3|TRBV20-1|-
TGCAGTGCTAGAGATTGGTCAGATACGCAGTATTTT
CSARDWSDTQYF
>TRBD1|TRBJ1-2|TRBV19|many
TGTGCCAGTAGTGCCGACAGGGGCCTAAACTATGGCTACACCTTC
CASSADRGLNYGYTF
>TRBD1|TRBJ2-7|TRBV7-9|many
TGTGCCAGCCAGGGGGCGGCCTACGAGCAGTACTTC
CASQGAAYEQYF
>TRBD2|TRBJ2-7|TRBV19|-
TGTGCCTGGGGTGGACTAGCTGGCGAGCAGTACTTC
CAWGGLAGEQYF
>-|TRBJ1-5|TRBV15|many
TGTGCCACCAGCAGAGAGGGTCTGGGGTTAAGTCAGCCCCAGCATTTT
CATSREGLGLSQPQHF
>-|TRBJ1-5|TRBV4-3|-
TGCGCCAGCAGCCAAGATAGGGCAGGTGATCGGCCCCAGCATTTT
CASSQDRAGDRPQHF
>TRBD1|TRBJ1-2|TRBV5-4|-
TGTGCCAGCAGCCCCGGGGACAGGGATTCCTATGGCTACACCTTC
CASSPGDRDSYGYTF
>-|TRBJ1-3|TRBV24-1|-
TGTGCCACCAGCGGGGACAACGGAAACACCATATATTTT
CATSGDNGNTIYF
>-|TRBJ1-3|TRBV7-8|-
TGTGCCAGCAGCTCCCGGGGGGCTGACTTCTCTGGAAACACCATATATTTT
CASSSRGADFSGNTIYF
>-|TRBJ1-2|TRBV7-2|few
TGTGCCAGCAGCTTGTTAACAGCTTTTAACTATGGCTACACCTTC
CASSLLTAFNYGYTF
>-|TRBJ1-5|TRBV20-1|-
TGCAGTGCTATGGGGCCGGATCAGCCCCAGCATTTT
CSAMGPDQPQHF
>-|TRBJ2-5|TRBV6-6|few
TGTGCCAGCAGACTCCACGATCTAGCCGAGACCCAGTACTTC
CASRLHDLAETQYF